This T cell receptor beta chain emerged from a study of T cell changes during pregnancy in multiple sclerosis. TCRdb's copy holds only in-frame clones and misses some; the assay was immunoSEQ multiplex PCR. The profile shows more than 35,000 clones, 90% to 95% of them singletons. CDR3 length equals 13 residues. The germline V gene encodes CDR1 SEHNR and CDR2 FQNEAQ (reference sequence). Trimming left V 5 bases short and J 10 bases short, with 15 bases between. The V call is TRBV7-9, the J call TRBJ2-1; D unresolved. The specimen was CD4+ T cells from peripheral blood mononuclear cells, collected in the second trimester of pregnancy. This sequence originates from a female donor with multiple sclerosis, enrolled in a pregnancy study. The CDR3, as DNA: TGTGCCAGCAGCCCAACTCAGGTCCCCGAGCAGTTCTTC. It codes for CASSPTQVPEQFF.